Presented here are 5 T cell receptor beta chains from one specimen sequenced in a study of shared T cell receptors in the human thymus. TCRdb's copy holds only in-frame clones and misses some; the assay was immunoSEQ multiplex PCR. This table has over 650,000 clones, about 89% appearing once. This same sample was also taken into another study, of human thymus T cells.

Sequenced input: thymocytes. These receptors all come from a boy younger than two with a congenital heart defect.

V usage is TRBV29-1 and J usage is TRBJ2-7, with D possibly matching TRBD1 (6 bases). The V end was cut by 4 bases, the J end by 2 bases, with 15 bases between. The germline V gene has CDR1 SQVTM and CDR2 ANQGSEA. The CDR3 length is 14 residues. The CDR3 region is CSVATNRAAYEQYF. The CDR3 DNA reads TGCAGCGTTGCCACTAACAGGGCGGCCTACGAGCAGTACTTC.

CDR3 sequence (DNA): TGTGCCAGCAGTTATCAGGGTGGGTCGGATGAGCAGTTCTTC. Protein: CASSYQGGSDEQFF. The chain combines TRBV6-5 with TRBJ2-1, with a tentative D call TRBD1 (5 bases). The germline CDR1 and CDR2 sequences are MNHEY and SVGAGI. The length of the CDR3 is 14 residues. V gave up 3 bases and J gave up 8 bases, with 14 bases separating them.

This rearrangement joins TRBV4-3 to TRBJ2-2; 13 bases fit TRBD2. Germline V lookup: CDR1 LGHNA, CDR2 YSLEER. The V gene end was trimmed by 4 bases and the J gene end by 7 bases; junction bases not matched to a gene: 6. This CDR3 spans 16 amino acids. CDR3 residues: CASSLGLAGMDGELFF. In DNA form, the CDR3 reads TGCGCCAGCAGCCTGGGACTAGCGGGGATGGACGGGGAGCTGTTTTTT.

To note about this clone: Other DNA sequences from this sample encode an identical CDR3 as well. This chain uses TRBV2 with TRBJ2-3; TRBD1 matches at 9 bases. CDR3 length equals 14 residues. Unmatched junction bases numbered 5, after V lost 6 bases and J lost 4 bases. Germline V gene data show CDR1 as SNHLY and CDR2 as FYNNEI. The CDR3 DNA follows: TGTGCCAGCAGGGGACAGGGAATCGCAGATACGCAGTATTTT. Its protein is CASRGQGIADTQYF. Full variable domain (remainder filled in from reference TRBV2 and TRBJ2-3): EPEVTQTPSHQVTQMGQEVILRCVPISNHLYFYWYRQILGQKVEFLVSFYNNEISEKSEIFDDQFSVERPDGSNFTLKIRSTKLEDSAMYFCASRGQGIADTQYFGPGTRLTVL.

The chain joins TRBV4-1 to TRBJ2-3; TRBD2 might be the D (6 bases). Germline values: CDR1 MGHRA, CDR2 YSYEKL. Trimming stripped 4 bases from V and 6 bases from J, with 26 bases between. The CDR3 runs 18 residues. CDR3 in DNA: TGCGCCAGCAGCCTTTCGACTTCCGGGGACCTAAGCGGGGATACGCAGTATTTT. Its protein product is CASSLSTSGDLSGDTQYF.